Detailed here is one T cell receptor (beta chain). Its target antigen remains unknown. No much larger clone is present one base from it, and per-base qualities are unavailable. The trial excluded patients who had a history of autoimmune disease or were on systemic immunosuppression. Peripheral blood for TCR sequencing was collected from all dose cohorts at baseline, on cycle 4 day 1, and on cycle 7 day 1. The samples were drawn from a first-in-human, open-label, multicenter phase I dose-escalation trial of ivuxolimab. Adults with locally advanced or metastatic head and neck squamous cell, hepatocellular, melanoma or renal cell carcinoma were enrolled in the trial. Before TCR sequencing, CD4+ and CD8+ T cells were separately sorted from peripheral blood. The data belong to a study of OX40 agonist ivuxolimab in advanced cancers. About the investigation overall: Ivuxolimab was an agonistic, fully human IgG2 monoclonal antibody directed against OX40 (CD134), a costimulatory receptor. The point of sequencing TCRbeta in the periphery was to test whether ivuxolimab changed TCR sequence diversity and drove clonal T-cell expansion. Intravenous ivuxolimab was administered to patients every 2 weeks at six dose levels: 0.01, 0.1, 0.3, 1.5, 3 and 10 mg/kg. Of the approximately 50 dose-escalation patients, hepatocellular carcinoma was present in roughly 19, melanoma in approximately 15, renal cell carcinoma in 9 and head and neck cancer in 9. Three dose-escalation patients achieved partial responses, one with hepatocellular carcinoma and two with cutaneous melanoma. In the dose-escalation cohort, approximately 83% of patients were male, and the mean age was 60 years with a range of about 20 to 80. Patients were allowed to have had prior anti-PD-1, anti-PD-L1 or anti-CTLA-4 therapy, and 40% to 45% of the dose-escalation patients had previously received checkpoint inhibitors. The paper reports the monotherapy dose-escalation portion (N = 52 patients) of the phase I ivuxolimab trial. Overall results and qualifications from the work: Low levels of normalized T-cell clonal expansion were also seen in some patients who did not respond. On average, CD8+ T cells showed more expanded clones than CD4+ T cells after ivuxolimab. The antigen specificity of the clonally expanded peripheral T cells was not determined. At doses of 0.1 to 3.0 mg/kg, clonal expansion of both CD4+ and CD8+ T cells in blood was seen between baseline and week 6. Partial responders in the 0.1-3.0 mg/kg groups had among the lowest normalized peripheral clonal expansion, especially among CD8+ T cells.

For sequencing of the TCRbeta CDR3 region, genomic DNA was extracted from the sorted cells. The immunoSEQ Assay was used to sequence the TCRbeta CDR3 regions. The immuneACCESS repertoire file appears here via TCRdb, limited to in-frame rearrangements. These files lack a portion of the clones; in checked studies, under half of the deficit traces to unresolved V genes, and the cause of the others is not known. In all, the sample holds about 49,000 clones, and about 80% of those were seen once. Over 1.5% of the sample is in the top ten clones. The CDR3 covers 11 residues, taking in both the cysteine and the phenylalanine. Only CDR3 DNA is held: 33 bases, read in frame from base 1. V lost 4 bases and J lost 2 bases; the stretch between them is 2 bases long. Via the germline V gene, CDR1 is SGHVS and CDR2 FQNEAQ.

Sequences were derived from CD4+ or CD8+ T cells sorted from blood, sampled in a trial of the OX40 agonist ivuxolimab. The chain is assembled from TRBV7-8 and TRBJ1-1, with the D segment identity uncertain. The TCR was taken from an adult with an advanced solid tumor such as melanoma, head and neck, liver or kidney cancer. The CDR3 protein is CASSSNTEAFF. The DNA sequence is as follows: TGTGCCAGCAGCTCTAACACTGAAGCTTTCTTT.